The clone carrying this TCR beta chain was detected ten times or more. The antigen is unknown. The CDR3 length is 14 residues. Between the trimmed V and J ends, which lost 6 bases and 4 bases, there was a span of 13 bases. The germline CDR1 and CDR2 sequences are MNHEY and SMNVEV (reference sequence). This specimen belongs to a study of regulatory T cells in long-lasting Graves disease. Regarding the study as a whole: Only a small sample size was used, which may have cut accuracy. Persistent disease was characterized by preferential usage of TRBV28, TRBJ1-2 and TRBJ2-5. Tissue studied was limited to peripheral blood, excluding thyroid tissue.

Indicated time point: newly diagnosed GD, antithyroid drugs for less than 3 months. Preparation of the TCR library used RNA extracted from PBMCs. Arm-PCR of CDR3 regions and iRepertoire HTBI primers were used to build TCR beta libraries. As originally analysed: Across the samples, identification revealed 60 to 75 TRBV and 12 to 15 TRBJ segments. TCRdb re-called the multiplex PCR reads through MiXCR, storing one row per CDR3 protein. The V and J calls, along with clone size, are taken from TCRdb and not from the paper's own processing. The sample consists of over 350,000 distinct CDR3 sequences, 14% of them appearing once. These same data were also listed under a study on T cells in Graves' hyperthyroidism and ophthalmopathy.

This TCR derives from a woman in her 50s with Graves disease. The rearrangement joins TRBV27 to TRBJ2-1, with a tentative D call TRBD1 (6 bases). The material was peripheral blood mononuclear cells (PBMCs), obtained at new diagnosis, from a patient treated with antithyroid drugs. The CDR3 coding sequence is TGTGCCAGCAGACAGGGACCCTCATACAATGAGCAGTTCTTC. Protein product: CASRQGPSYNEQFF.